A single sample is the source of the 6 T cell receptor beta chains below, sequenced in a study of T-cell memory formation after mild COVID-19. TCRdb passed the 5' RACE reads through MiXCR, listing each CDR3 protein once. The table has hundreds of thousands of distinct CDR3 sequences, around 17% seen once; the top ten hold around 11%. The specimen sequenced was PBMCs or a T cell subset sorted from them (not recorded which). The receptors were gathered from an adult woman who had mild COVID-19 (a few samples of this study predate the infection). Cell type and time point are not known.

The chain uses TRBV5-5 and TRBJ2-1; 10 bases agree with TRBD2. With 0 bases clipped from V and 5 bases from J, the junction kept 5 bases outside the gene matches. This CDR3 contains 16 residues. Germline V CDR1 and CDR2: SGHKS, YYEKEE (reference sequence). This CDR3 reads CASSLAPLAGHNEQFF. CDR3 in DNA: TGTGCCAGCAGCTTGGCTCCACTAGCGGGGCACAATGAGCAGTTCTTC.

This clonotype occurred many times. This chain links TRBV6-2 or TRBV6-3 with TRBJ2-2; D uncertain. This CDR3 contains 12 residues. V gave up 5 bases and J gave up 4 bases, with 5 bases separating them. CDR1 is MNHEY and CDR2 is SVGEGT in the germline V gene. The CDR3 DNA sequence: TGTGCCAGCAGTCGCCTCACCGGGGAGCTGTTTTTT. It is translated as CASSRLTGELFF.

This clonotype was counted at least ten times. The rearrangement links TRBV5-1 to TRBJ2-5; 8 bases fit TRBD1. Germline V CDR1 and CDR2: SGHRS, YFSETQ. The CDR3 contains 14 residues. The V segment lost 4 bases and the J segment 4 bases; nucleotides outside the gene matches: 6. The CDR3 sequence is CASSPSGQGETQYF. Here the CDR3 DNA reads TGCGCCAGCAGCCCCAGTGGACAGGGAGAGACCCAGTACTTC.

The chain uses TRBV20-1 and TRBJ2-2; 8 bases agree with TRBD2. J was trimmed by 3 bases and V by 0 bases; bases with no gene match: 6. The germline V gene has CDR1 DFQATT and CDR2 SNEGSKA (reference sequence). The CDR3 has 16 amino acids. The DNA for the CDR3 is TGCAGTGCTAGAGAGGTCGGGAGGGCGTACACCGGGGAGCTGTTTTTT. Amino acids: CSAREVGRAYTGELFF.

V usage is TRBV7-9 and J usage is TRBJ2-1, with D tentatively TRBD1 or TRBD2 (5 bases each). This CDR3 is 15 amino acids long. The V gene lost 0 bases and the J gene lost 2 bases, with 8 bases spanning the gap. Germline V CDR1 and CDR2: SEHNR, FQNEAQ (reference sequence). In DNA form, the CDR3 reads TGTGCCAGCAGCTTAGCCCGGGGCCCCTACAATGAGCAGTTCTTC. It yields the protein CASSLARGPYNEQFF.

The gene calls are TRBV11-2 and TRBJ2-3; TRBD1 aligns across 8 bases. Germline assignment: CDR1 SGHAT and CDR2 FQNNGV. The trim removed 3 bases at V and 2 bases at J, leaving 7 bases unmatched. The CDR3 is 16 amino acids. Written as DNA, the CDR3 is TGTGCCAGCAGCTTTACCGACAGGGGATACACAGATACGCAGTATTTT. Its translation: CASSFTDRGYTDTQYF.